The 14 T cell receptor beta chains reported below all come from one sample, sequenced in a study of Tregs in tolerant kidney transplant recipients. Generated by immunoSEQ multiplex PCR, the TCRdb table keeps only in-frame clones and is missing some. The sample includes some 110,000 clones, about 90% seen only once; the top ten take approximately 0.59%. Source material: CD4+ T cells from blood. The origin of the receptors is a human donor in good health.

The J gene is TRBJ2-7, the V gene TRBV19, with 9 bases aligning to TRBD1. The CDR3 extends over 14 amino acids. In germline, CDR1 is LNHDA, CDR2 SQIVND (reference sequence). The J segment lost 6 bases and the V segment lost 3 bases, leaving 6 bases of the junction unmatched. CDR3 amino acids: CASSINRGPREQYF. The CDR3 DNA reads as TGTGCCAGTAGTATTAACAGGGGGCCTCGCGAGCAGTACTTC. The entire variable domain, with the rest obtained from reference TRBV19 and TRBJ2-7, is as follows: DGGITQSPKYLFRKEGQNVTLSCEQNLNHDAMYWYRQDPGQGLRLIYYSQIVNDFQKGDIAEGYSVSREKKESFPLTVTSAQKNPTAFYLCASSINRGPREQYFGPGTRLTVT.

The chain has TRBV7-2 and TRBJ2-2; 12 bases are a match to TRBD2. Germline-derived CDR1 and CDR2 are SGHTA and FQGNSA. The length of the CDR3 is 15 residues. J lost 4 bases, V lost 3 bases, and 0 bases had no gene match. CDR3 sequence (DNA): TGTGCCAGCAGCTTGGGACTAGCGGGCACCGGGGAGCTGTTTTTT. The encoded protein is CASSLGLAGTGELFF.

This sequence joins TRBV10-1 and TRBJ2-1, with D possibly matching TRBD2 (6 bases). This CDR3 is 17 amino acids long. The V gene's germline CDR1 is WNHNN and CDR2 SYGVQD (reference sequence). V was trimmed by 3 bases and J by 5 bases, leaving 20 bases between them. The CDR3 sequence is CASSDRRGTPLHNEQFF. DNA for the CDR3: TGCGCCAGCAGTGACCGACGAGGGACTCCTCTCCACAATGAGCAGTTCTTC.

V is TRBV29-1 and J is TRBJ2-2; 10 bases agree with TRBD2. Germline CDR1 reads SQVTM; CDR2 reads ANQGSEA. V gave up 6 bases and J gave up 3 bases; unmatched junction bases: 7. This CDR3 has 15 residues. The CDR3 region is CSVSGAGGYTGELFF. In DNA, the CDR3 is TGCAGCGTGAGCGGAGCGGGAGGGTACACCGGGGAGCTGTTTTTT.

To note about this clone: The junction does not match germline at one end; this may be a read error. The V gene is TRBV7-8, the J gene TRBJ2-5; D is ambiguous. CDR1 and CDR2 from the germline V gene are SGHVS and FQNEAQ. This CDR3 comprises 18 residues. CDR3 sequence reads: CASSYGIITRHLQGTQYF. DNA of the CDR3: TGTGCCAGCAGCTATGGGATTATCACACGCCACTTACAAGGGACCCAGTACTTC.

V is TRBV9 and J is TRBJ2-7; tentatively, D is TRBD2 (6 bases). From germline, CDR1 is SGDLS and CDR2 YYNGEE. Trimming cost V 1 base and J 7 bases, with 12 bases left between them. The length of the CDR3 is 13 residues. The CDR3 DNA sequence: TGTGCCAGCAGCGTAACCCCCGGGGGAGAGCAGTACTTC. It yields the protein CASSVTPGGEQYF.

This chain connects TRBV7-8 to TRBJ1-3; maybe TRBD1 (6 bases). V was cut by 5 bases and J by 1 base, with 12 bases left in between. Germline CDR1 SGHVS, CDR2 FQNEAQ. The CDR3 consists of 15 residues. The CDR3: CASSPRTGSGNTIYF. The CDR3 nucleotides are TGTGCCAGCAGCCCTCGCACAGGGTCTGGAAACACCATATATTTT.

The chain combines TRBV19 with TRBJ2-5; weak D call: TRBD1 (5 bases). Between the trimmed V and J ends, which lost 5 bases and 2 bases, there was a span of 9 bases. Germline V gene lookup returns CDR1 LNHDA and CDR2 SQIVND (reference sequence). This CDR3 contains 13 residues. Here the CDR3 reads CASSLTEQETQYF. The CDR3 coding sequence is TGTGCCAGTAGTTTGACAGAACAAGAGACCCAGTACTTC.

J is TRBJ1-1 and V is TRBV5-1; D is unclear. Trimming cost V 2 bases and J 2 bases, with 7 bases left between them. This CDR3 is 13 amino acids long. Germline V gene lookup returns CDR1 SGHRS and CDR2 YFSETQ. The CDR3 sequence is CASSFGSNTEAFF. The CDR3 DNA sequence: TGCGCCAGCAGCTTCGGCAGTAACACTGAAGCTTTCTTT. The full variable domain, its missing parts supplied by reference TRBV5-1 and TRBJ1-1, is KAGVTQTPRYLIKTRGQQVTLSCSPISGHRSVSWYQQTPGQGLQFLFEYFSETQRNKGNFPGRFSGRQFSNSRSEMNVSTLELGDSALYLCASSFGSNTEAFFGQGTRLTVV.

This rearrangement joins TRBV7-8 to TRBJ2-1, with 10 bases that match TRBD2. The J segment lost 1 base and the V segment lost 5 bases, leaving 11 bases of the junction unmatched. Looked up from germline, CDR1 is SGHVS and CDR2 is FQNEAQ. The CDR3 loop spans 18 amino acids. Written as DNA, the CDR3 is TGTGCCAGCAGCGCCCTGTTAGTAGCGGGAGGATCCTACAATGAGCAGTTCTTC. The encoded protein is CASSALLVAGGSYNEQFF. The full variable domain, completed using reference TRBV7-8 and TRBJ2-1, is GAGVSQSPRYKVAKRGQDVALRCDPISGHVSLFWYQQALGQGPEFLTYFQNEAQLDKSGLPSDRFFAERPEGSVSTLKIQRTQQEDSAVYLCASSALLVAGGSYNEQFFGPGTRLTVL.

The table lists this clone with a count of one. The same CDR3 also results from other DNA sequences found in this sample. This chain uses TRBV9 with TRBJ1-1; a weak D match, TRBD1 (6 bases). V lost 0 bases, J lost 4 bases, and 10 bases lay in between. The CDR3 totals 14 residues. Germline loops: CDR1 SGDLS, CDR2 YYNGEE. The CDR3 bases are TGTGCCAGCAGCGTAGTAGGGGGAGCCACTGAAGCTTTCTTT. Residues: CASSVVGGATEAFF.

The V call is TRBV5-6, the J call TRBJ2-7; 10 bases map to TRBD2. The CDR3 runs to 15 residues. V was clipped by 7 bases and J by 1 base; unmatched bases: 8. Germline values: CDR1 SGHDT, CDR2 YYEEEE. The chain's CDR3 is CASSGGSGGSYEQYF. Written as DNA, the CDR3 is TGTGCCAGCTCCGGAGGTAGCGGGGGGTCCTACGAGCAGTACTTC.

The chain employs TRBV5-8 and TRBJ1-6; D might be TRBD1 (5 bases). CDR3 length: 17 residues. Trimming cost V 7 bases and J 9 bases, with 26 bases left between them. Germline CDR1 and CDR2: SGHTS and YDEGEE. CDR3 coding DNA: TGTGCCAGCTTCCGGGCAGGCCTTGACCTCGGGGGTTCACCCCTCCACTTT. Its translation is CASFRAGLDLGGSPLHF.

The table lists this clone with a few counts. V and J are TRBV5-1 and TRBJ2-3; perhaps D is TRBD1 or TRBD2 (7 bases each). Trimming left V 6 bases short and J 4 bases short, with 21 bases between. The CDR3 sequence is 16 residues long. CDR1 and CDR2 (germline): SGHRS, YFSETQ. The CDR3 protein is CASMIRGGARADTQYF. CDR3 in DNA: TGCGCCAGCATGATCAGGGGGGGCGCGAGGGCAGATACGCAGTATTTT.